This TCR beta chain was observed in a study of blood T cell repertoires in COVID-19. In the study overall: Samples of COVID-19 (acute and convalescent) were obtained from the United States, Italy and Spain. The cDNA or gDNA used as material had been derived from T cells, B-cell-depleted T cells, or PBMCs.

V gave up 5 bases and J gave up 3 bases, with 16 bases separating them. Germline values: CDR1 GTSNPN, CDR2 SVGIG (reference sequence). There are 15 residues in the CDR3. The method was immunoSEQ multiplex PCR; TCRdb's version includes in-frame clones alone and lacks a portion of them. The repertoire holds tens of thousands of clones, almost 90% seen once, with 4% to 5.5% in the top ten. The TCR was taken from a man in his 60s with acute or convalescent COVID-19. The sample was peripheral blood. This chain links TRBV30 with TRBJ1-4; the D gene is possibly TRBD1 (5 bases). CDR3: CAWGGGDLANEKLFF. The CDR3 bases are TGTGCCTGGGGGGGAGGGGACTTAGCTAATGAAAAACTGTTTTTT.